Only a few counts were recorded for the clone carrying this TCR beta chain. The data stem from a study of beta chain features in type 1 diabetes. In germline, CDR1 is LNHDA, CDR2 SQIVND (reference sequence). The CDR3 loop spans 15 amino acids. The V and J ends lost 6 bases and 4 bases, in that order; junction bases with no gene match: 7. Since all of the isolated RNA was reverse transcribed, expressed TCRB transcripts were what got sequenced. The repertoire was sequenced with immunoSEQ multiplex PCR; TCRdb's copy has only in-frame clones and lacks some. The sample includes roughly 230,000 clones, over 8.5% of them seen just once.

This sequence was found in a woman aged 18-29 years in good health. Sequencing was done on a sample of naive CD4+ T cells from blood. The rearrangement links TRBV19 to TRBJ2-5, with 11 bases matching TRBD2. As DNA, the CDR3 is TGTGCCAGTAGCAACCTTGGACTAGCGGGAGAGACCCAGTACTTC. This gives the protein CASSNLGLAGETQYF.